Listed here are 18 T cell receptor beta chains from one sample, sequenced in a study of blood T cell repertoires in COVID-19. Method: immunoSEQ multiplex PCR; TCRdb's copy keeps in-frame clones and lacks some. The data contain around 78,000 clones, just over 85% of them singletons. The sample comprised peripheral blood. The receptor set was obtained from a human donor in a cohort sampled during active COVID-19.

The chain links TRBV2 to TRBJ2-1, with 12 bases identical to TRBD2. This CDR3 is built from 16 residues. The ends lost 1 base at V and 8 bases at J; junction bases unmatched: 6. CDR1 is SNHLY, CDR2 FYNNEI, per germline. The DNA of the CDR3 is TGTGCCAGCAGTGAAGGACTAGCGGGAGTGTTTCATGAGCAGTTCTTC. Translating it yields CASSEGLAGVFHEQFF.

The chain is built from TRBV5-1 and TRBJ2-1; a weak D match, TRBD2 (6 bases). Germline CDR1 reads SGHRS; CDR2 reads YFSETQ. The V end lost 5 bases, the J end lost 4 bases, and 10 bases lay between the germline ends. CDR3 size: 13 residues. CDR3 DNA sequence: TGCGCCAGCAGTTCCGGGACTTACAATGAGCAGTTCTTC. It encodes CASSSGTYNEQFF.

The chain links TRBV5-1 to TRBJ2-1, with 7 nucleotides matching TRBD2. Per the germline V gene, CDR1 is SGHRS and CDR2 is YFSETQ. J gave up 0 bases and V 4 bases, and 4 bases lay outside the gene matches. CDR3 length: 15 residues. In DNA form, the CDR3 reads TGCGCCAGCAGCGGCGGACTAGTCTCCTACAATGAGCAGTTCTTC. It encodes CASSGGLVSYNEQFF.

The rearrangement uses TRBV29-1 and TRBJ1-1; 9 bases are a match to TRBD1. The CDR3 consists of 14 residues. With 5 bases clipped from V and 1 base from J, the junction kept 5 bases outside the gene matches. Germline CDR1 SQVTM, CDR2 ANQGSEA. CDR3 loop: CSVKRQGGNTEAFF. In DNA, the CDR3 is TGCAGCGTTAAGCGACAGGGGGGGAACACTGAAGCTTTCTTT.

This rearrangement joins TRBV5-6 to TRBJ2-5, with 7 bases lining up with TRBD2. The ends lost 2 bases at V and 0 bases at J; junction bases unmatched: 4. Germline lookup yields CDR1 SGHDT and CDR2 YYEEEE. The CDR3 spans 15 residues. The CDR3 DNA is TGTGCCAGCAGCTTTGCTAGCGGAAACCAAGAGACCCAGTACTTC. As protein: CASSFASGNQETQYF.

This chain uses TRBV5-6 with TRBJ1-6; TRBD1 aligns across 7 bases. V shed 0 bases, J shed 9 bases, and the junction held 6 bases outside the gene matches. The CDR3 runs to 15 residues. Germline lookup yields CDR1 SGHDT and CDR2 YYEEEE. CDR3 nucleotides: TGTGCCAGCAGCTTGGGCACAGGGGCCGCTTCACCCCTCCACTTT. Protein sequence: CASSLGTGAASPLHF.

The chain combines TRBV19 with TRBJ1-6, with 9 bases fitting TRBD1. Germline V gene sequence: CDR1 LNHDA, CDR2 SQIVND (reference sequence). CDR3 length: 18 amino acids. Trimming took 9 bases from V and 7 from J; bases not matched to a gene: 19. DNA of the CDR3: TGTGCCAGCGGAGGTGGGACAGGGTCCGTCTCAGCAAATTCACCCCTCCACTTT. This gives the protein CASGGGTGSVSANSPLHF.

The rearrangement links TRBV10-3 to TRBJ1-6, with TRBD1 matching over 8 bases. The CDR3 sequence is 15 residues long. Germline V gives CDR1 ENHRY, CDR2 SYGVKD. V lost 2 bases and J lost 7; bases outside the gene matches: 4. The chain's CDR3 is CAISEQQGGNSPLHF. CDR3 DNA: TGTGCCATCAGTGAGCAACAGGGGGGGAATTCACCCCTCCACTTT.

This clone occurred once. The chain joins TRBV9 to TRBJ2-1, with TRBD2 identical over 7 bases. V gave up 10 bases and J gave up 5 bases; unmatched junction bases: 12. The CDR3 consists of 14 residues. Germline values: CDR1 SGDLS, CDR2 YYNGEE. In DNA form, the CDR3 reads TGTGCCTCCAAGAAGGGGACTAATCACAATGAGCAGTTCTTC. Translation: CASKKGTNHNEQFF.

The chain carries TRBV4-2 and TRBJ1-2, with a weak D call TRBD1 (6 bases). This CDR3 region has 17 residues. V was clipped by 4 bases and J by 8 bases, with 26 bases between them. The V gene's germline CDR1 is LGHNA and CDR2 YNFKEQ. DNA for the CDR3: TGTGCCAGCAGCCTAAAAGAGCCCCCCGAGGGGGGGAGCGGCTACACCTTC. Translated, it gives CASSLKEPPEGGSGYTF.

The V call is TRBV5-6, the J call TRBJ2-7; D not resolved. The CDR3 loop spans 12 amino acids. Germline CDR1 and CDR2: SGHDT and YYEEEE. The ends were cut back, 4 bases at V and 0 bases at J, with 5 bases in the middle. In DNA form, the CDR3 reads TGTGCCAGCAGCGTCAGCTCCTACGAGCAGTACTTC. The encoded protein is CASSVSSYEQYF.

The CDR3 here is CASSLLQGNYGYTF. In DNA form, the CDR3 reads TGTGCCAGCAGCCTTCTCCAGGGAAACTATGGCTACACCTTC. The V and J genes are TRBV11-2 and TRBJ1-2; D might be TRBD1 (5 bases). Germline-derived CDR1 and CDR2 are SGHAT and FQNNGV. V lost 5 bases to trimming and J lost 2 bases, with 12 bases between them. The CDR3 consists of 14 residues.

CDR3 DNA sequence: TGTGCCAGCAGCCGCGGAGGGAGTAATGAGCAGTTCTTC. Translated: CASSRGGSNEQFF. The gene calls are TRBV7-3 and TRBJ2-1; possible D gene TRBD2, 6 bases. Germline V CDR1 and CDR2: SGHTA, FQGTGA. The CDR3 loop spans 13 amino acids. V gave up 5 bases and J gave up 7 bases, with 12 bases separating them.

The V and J genes are TRBV18 and TRBJ2-3; 15 bases line up with TRBD2. The germline V gene encodes CDR1 KGHSH and CDR2 LQKENI. J gave up 3 bases and V 3 bases, and 4 bases lay outside the gene matches. This CDR3 has 17 amino acids. CDR3 nucleotides: TGTGCCAGCTCACCCCCGGGACTAGCGGGAGGTACAGATACGCAGTATTTT. Amino acids: CASSPPGLAGGTDTQYF.

The rearrangement joins TRBV29-1 to TRBJ1-1; 7 nucleotides agree with TRBD1. The CDR3 length is 14 residues. The V gene end was trimmed by 0 bases and the J gene end by 8 bases; junction bases not matched to a gene: 9. CDR1 and CDR2 (germline): SQVTM, ANQGSEA. CDR3 sequence (DNA): TGCAGCGTTGAAGATTTCGGCAGACAGGGAGAAGCTTTCTTT. Translating it yields CSVEDFGRQGEAFF. Full variable domain (outside the CDR3, taken from reference TRBV29-1 and TRBJ1-1): SAVISQKPSRDICQRGTSLTIQCQVDSQVTMMFWYRQQPGQSLTLIATANQGSEATYESGFVIDKFPISRPNLTFSTLTVSNMSPEDSSIYLCSVEDFGRQGEAFFGQGTRLTVV.

V and J are TRBV5-1 and TRBJ1-1; 8 positions match TRBD1. Losses at the gene ends were 3 bases for V and 1 base for J; bases not matched to a gene: 5. There are 15 residues in the CDR3. CDR1 SGHRS and CDR2 YFSETQ come from the germline V gene. In DNA form, the CDR3 reads TGCGCCAGCAGCTCGACAGGGGTTGGGAACACTGAAGCTTTCTTT. Translation: CASSSTGVGNTEAFF.

The chain combines TRBV12-3 or TRBV12-4 with TRBJ1-2; D remains ambiguous. The V gene lost 5 bases and the J gene lost 8 bases, with 9 bases spanning the gap. The CDR3 contains 11 residues. CDR3 coding DNA: TGTGCCAGCAGTCCGGGAAACGGCTACACCTTC. Encoded protein: CASSPGNGYTF.

CDR3 nucleotide sequence: TGTGCCAGTAGTAACCCAGCGGGAGAGTCCTACGAGCAGTACTTC. Its translation: CASSNPAGESYEQYF. The chain recombines TRBV19 with TRBJ2-7, with 8 bases fitting TRBD2. The germline V gene has CDR1 LNHDA and CDR2 SQIVND (reference sequence). This CDR3 has 15 residues. V gave up 4 bases and J gave up 1 base; unmatched junction bases: 6.